This TCR beta chain originates from a study of cytomegalovirus exposure and HLA in healthy donors. Looking at the study overall: Roughly 77 million unique TCRs from HLA-typed donors made up an early data release. Findings of the study overall: Upon later analysis, TCR association rates were observed to vary by HLA locus, being highest for DRB1 and lowest for HLA-C. An apparent linkage of common viral pathogens to several of the most significant clusters emerged in a later analysis.

CDR3 size: 14 residues. Germline values: CDR1 SNHLY, CDR2 FYNNEI. The V end lost 6 bases, the J end lost 4 bases, and 15 bases lay between the germline ends. For this clone: Its antigen is currently unknown.

PCR used 60 Vbeta primers and 13 Jbeta primers. Some clones are missing from TCRdb's copy, which holds only in-frame ones; the method was immunoSEQ multiplex PCR. The data contain roughly 140,000 clones, 73% of them seen just once; the ten biggest clones take up roughly 14%. The chain joins TRBV2 to TRBJ2-5, with D perhaps TRBD1 (6 bases). Sequencing was performed on PBMCs. The TCR was taken from a human donor in good health. CDR3 protein: CASRPGQSAETQYF. CDR3 in DNA: TGTGCCAGCAGACCTGGACAGAGCGCAGAGACCCAGTACTTC.